Below, 30 T cell receptor beta chains from the same sample are listed, as sequenced in a study of T-cell memory formation after mild COVID-19. MiXCR, run by TCRdb on the 5' RACE reads, gives a single entry per CDR3 protein. The sample holds about 500,000 distinct CDR3 sequences, just over 20% seen once. The sequenced sample consisted of PBMCs or a T cell subset sorted from them (not recorded which). The source of these receptors is an adult woman who had mild COVID-19 (a few samples of this study predate the infection). Cell type and time point are not known.

V gene TRBV6-2 or TRBV6-3 combines with J gene TRBJ2-1; D unclear. The CDR3 loop spans 12 amino acids. The V end was cut by 5 bases, the J end by 5 bases, with 7 bases between. Germline CDR1 MNHEY, CDR2 SVGEGT. The CDR3 region has the DNA TGTGCCAGCAGTGGTAGAAACAATGAGCAGTTCTTC. This translates into CASSGRNNEQFF.

The chain carries TRBV12-3 or TRBV12-4 and TRBJ1-4; the D is unclear. The CDR3 is 15 amino acids. Trimming left V 1 base short and J 7 bases short, with 13 bases between. CDR3 sequence (DNA): TGTGCCAGCAGTTTAGGCGGAACTCGGCGTGAAAAACTGTTTTTT. Translating it yields CASSLGGTRREKLFF.

This chain connects TRBV15 to TRBJ1-1; D unclear. This CDR3 comprises 12 residues. V was clipped by 7 bases and J by 0 bases, with 6 bases between them. CDR1 is LNHNV, CDR2 YYDKDF, per germline (reference sequence). CDR3 coding DNA: TGTGCCACCACCCAGATGAACACTGAAGCTTTCTTT. This codes for CATTQMNTEAFF.

The chain is built from TRBV7-2 and TRBJ2-3, with TRBD2 as a possible D gene (5 bases). Germline CDR1 and CDR2: SGHTA and FQGNSA. This CDR3 region has 14 residues. The germline V and J ends were trimmed by 1 base and 8 bases, with 13 bases remaining between them. CDR3 sequence (DNA): TGTGCCAGCAGCTTAGATAGTTTTGCGGGTACGCAGTATTTT. Residues: CASSLDSFAGTQYF.

This chain connects TRBV25-1 to TRBJ2-1; D is undetermined. CDR1 and CDR2 (germline): MGHDK, SYGVNS. V lost 4 bases, J lost 6 bases, and 7 bases lay in between. The CDR3 extends over 12 amino acids. The CDR3 here is CASSAVSNEQFF. The DNA of the CDR3 is TGTGCCAGCAGTGCAGTGAGCAATGAGCAGTTCTTC.

The V gene is TRBV4-2, the J gene TRBJ2-3, with 13 bases aligning to TRBD2. Unmatched junction bases numbered 15, after V lost 7 bases and J lost 5 bases. The length of the CDR3 is 18 residues. Germline V gene lookup returns CDR1 LGHNA and CDR2 YNFKEQ. The CDR3 nucleotides read TGTGCCAGCACCCGAGGGGATACTAGCGGGGGGGCCGTAGATACGCAGTATTTT. Translated: CASTRGDTSGGAVDTQYF.

The chain employs TRBV12-3 or TRBV12-4 and TRBJ2-1; possible D gene TRBD1, 5 bases. V lost 4 bases, J lost 6 bases, and 10 bases lay in between. CDR3 size: 13 residues. CDR3 DNA: TGTGCCAGCAGTTACCCAGGGTCCAATGAGCAGTTCTTC. Translation: CASSYPGSNEQFF.

This clonotype was counted only a few times. The chain employs TRBV7-4 and TRBJ2-7; 9 positions agree with TRBD1. The CDR3 length is 14 residues. From germline, CDR1 is SGHVT and CDR2 SQSDAQ. The V segment lost 4 bases and the J segment 3 bases; nucleotides outside the gene matches: 4. The CDR3 sequence: CASSYGTGLYEQYF. The CDR3 DNA follows: TGTGCCAGCAGCTACGGGACAGGGCTCTACGAGCAGTACTTC. The full variable domain, with the rest looked up from reference TRBV7-4 and TRBJ2-7, is GAGVSQSPRYKVAKRGRDVALRCDSISGHVTLYWYRQTLGQGSEVLTYSQSDAQRDKSGRPSGRFSAERPERSVSTLKIQRTEQGDSAVYLCASSYGTGLYEQYFGPGTRLTVT.

This clonotype was seen repeatedly, ten times or more. The J gene is TRBJ2-5, the V gene TRBV12-3 or TRBV12-4; D gene unclear. The V gene lost 2 bases and the J gene lost 4 bases, with 5 bases spanning the gap. The CDR3 has 12 residues. The DNA of the CDR3 is TGTGCCAGCAGTTTACCAGGAGAGACCCAGTACTTC. Its translation: CASSLPGETQYF.

This clonotype was seen ten or more times. The chain uses TRBV5-1 and TRBJ2-5; a possible D gene is TRBD2 (5 bases). V lost 0 bases to trimming and J lost 7 bases, with 7 bases between them. CDR3 size: 12 residues. Germline CDR1 SGHRS, CDR2 YFSETQ. DNA for the CDR3: TGCGCCAGCAGCTTGGGAGAGGGGACCCAGTACTTC. This codes for CASSLGEGTQYF.

Many counts were recorded for this clonotype. The rearrangement joins TRBV3-1 to TRBJ2-1; D perhaps matches TRBD1 (5 bases). Germline CDR1 is LGHDT and CDR2 is YNNKEL (reference sequence). This CDR3 has 12 residues. Deletions cut 6 bases from V and 3 bases from J, with 6 bases between. CDR3 sequence: CASSQGYNEQFF. The CDR3 bases are TGTGCCAGCAGTCAGGGCTACAATGAGCAGTTCTTC.

The rearrangement joins TRBV7-6 to TRBJ1-5, with 7 bases aligning to TRBD1. Looked up from germline, CDR1 is SGHVS and CDR2 is FNYEAQ. V was clipped by 5 bases and J by 2 bases; unmatched bases: 3. The CDR3 is made up of 14 amino acids. CDR3: CASSQGVGNQPQHF. For the CDR3, the DNA is TGTGCCAGCAGCCAGGGGGTCGGCAATCAGCCCCAGCATTTT.

The V gene is TRBV5-8, the J gene TRBJ2-7; possibly TRBD1 for D (6 bases). CDR1 SGHTS and CDR2 YDEGEE come from the germline V gene. CDR3 length equals 12 residues. Trimming removed 5 bases from V and 12 bases from J, with 18 bases in between. The CDR3 DNA is TGTGCCAGCAGTCTGTCGGGACACCATTTGTACTTC. Translating gives CASSLSGHHLYF. The variable domain in full, completed from reference TRBV5-8 and TRBJ2-7, reads EAGVTQSPTHLIKTRGQQATLRCSPISGHTSVYWYQQALGLGLQFLLWYDEGEERNRGNFPPRFSGRQFPNYSSELNVNALELEDSALYLCASSLSGHHLYFGPGTRLTVT.

This rearrangement joins TRBV29-1 to TRBJ2-7; 12 nucleotides agree with TRBD1. The CDR3 consists of 18 residues. Per germline, CDR1 SQVTM and CDR2 ANQGSEA. The trim removed 2 bases at V and 3 bases at J, leaving 14 bases unmatched. Here the CDR3 DNA reads TGCAGCGTTGAAAGTGCACTATTCGGGACAGGGGGCGTCTACGAGCAGTACTTC. Translation gives CSVESALFGTGGVYEQYF.

The table lists this clonotype with a few counts. This chain uses TRBV5-6 with TRBJ2-5, with 8 bases fitting TRBD2. The germline V gene has CDR1 SGHDT and CDR2 YYEEEE. V was clipped by 6 bases and J by 0 bases; unmatched bases: 13. The CDR3 runs 17 residues. CDR3: CASTWSAAGEYQETQYF. The CDR3, as DNA: TGTGCCAGCACCTGGAGCGCAGCGGGGGAGTACCAAGAGACCCAGTACTTC.

The V call is TRBV9, the J call TRBJ2-5; 9 bases fit TRBD2. Germline V CDR1 and CDR2: SGDLS, YYNGEE. The CDR3 runs to 14 residues. Trimming removed 1 base from V and 5 bases from J; junction bases left unmatched: 3. CDR3 in amino acids: CASSVLGLAETQYF. In nucleotides, the CDR3 is TGTGCCAGCAGCGTACTCGGACTAGCGGAGACCCAGTACTTC.

The chain employs TRBV7-8 and TRBJ2-3; 12 nucleotides match TRBD2. The CDR3 covers 16 residues. Germline V gene data show CDR1 as SGHVS and CDR2 as FQNEAQ. J lost 1 base, V lost 4 bases, and 3 bases had no gene match. In DNA, the CDR3 is TGTGCCAGCAGCTCGGGACTAGCGGGCCGCACAGATACGCAGTATTTT. Translation gives CASSSGLAGRTDTQYF.

This clonotype was counted a few times. This chain joins TRBV12-3 or TRBV12-4 and TRBJ1-2; D perhaps matches TRBD1 (6 bases). The V end was cut by 5 bases, the J end by 7 bases, with 14 bases between. This CDR3 has 13 residues. CDR3 bases: TGTGCCAGCAGTCCCGGGGGGGGCCGTGGCTACACCTTC. It yields the protein CASSPGGGRGYTF.

This clonotype was picked up a small number of times. This chain uses TRBV5-1 with TRBJ1-6, with 9 bases that match TRBD1. V shed 1 base, J shed 10 bases, and the junction held 6 bases outside the gene matches. Germline V gene sequence: CDR1 SGHRS, CDR2 YFSETQ. The CDR3 is 15 residues long. The CDR3 loop reads CASSLRGDRVSPLHF. CDR3 nucleotide sequence: TGCGCCAGCAGCTTGCGAGGGGACAGGGTGTCACCCCTCCACTTT.

The rearrangement joins TRBV4-2 to TRBJ1-5; TRBD1 matches at 10 bases. Germline CDR1 reads LGHNA; CDR2 reads YNFKEQ. This CDR3 spans 16 amino acids. Unmatched junction bases numbered 9, after V lost 3 bases and J lost 7 bases. CDR3 sequence: CASSQWGQGSRQPQHF. The CDR3 DNA follows: TGTGCCAGCAGCCAGTGGGGACAGGGGAGTAGGCAGCCCCAGCATTTT.

Here the CDR3 DNA reads TGTGCCACCAGCAGTAGACAGGGGGCGATTGAAAAACTGTTTTTT. It specifies CATSSRQGAIEKLFF. J is TRBJ1-4 and V is TRBV15; TRBD1 aligns across 10 bases. The CDR3 sequence is 15 residues long. Germline V gene data show CDR1 as LNHNV and CDR2 as YYDKDF (reference sequence). V lost 3 bases, J lost 7 bases, and 5 bases stayed unmatched.

This clonotype was counted only a few times. The chain combines TRBV6-1 with TRBJ1-1; D is possibly TRBD1 (5 bases). Trimming shortened V by 6 bases and J by 6 bases, and 20 bases separated the two germline ends. CDR1 and CDR2 (germline): MNHNS, SASEGT. There are 15 residues in the CDR3. In DNA, the CDR3 is TGTGCCAGCAGCACAGGTACAAGAGCATACGCTGAAGCTTTCTTT. It specifies CASSTGTRAYAEAFF.

CDR3 amino acids: CSARDWGFETATNEKLFF. The CDR3 coding sequence is TGCAGTGCTAGAGATTGGGGTTTTGAGACTGCAACTAATGAAAAACTGTTTTTT. V and J are TRBV20-1 and TRBJ1-4; D unresolved. The germline V gene has CDR1 DFQATT and CDR2 SNEGSKA (reference sequence). The CDR3 is made up of 18 amino acids. V was pared by 0 bases and J by 0 bases, with 17 bases between.

This sequence joins TRBV30 and TRBJ2-1, with TRBD1 matching over 8 bases. The CDR3 is 15 amino acids. The ends lost 0 bases at V and 2 bases at J; junction bases unmatched: 3. CDR1 is GTSNPN and CDR2 is SVGIG in the germline V gene (reference sequence). Here the CDR3 reads CAWSVVTGAYNEQFF. CDR3 DNA sequence: TGTGCCTGGAGTGTGGTGACAGGGGCCTACAATGAGCAGTTCTTC.

The J gene is TRBJ1-3, the V gene TRBV10-3, with D hard to call. Trimming cost V 4 bases and J 0 bases, with 10 bases left between them. CDR3 length: 15 residues. The V gene's germline CDR1 is ENHRY and CDR2 SYGVKD. CDR3 in DNA: TGTGCCATCAGTGGCGGGCCTAACTCTGGAAACACCATATATTTT. Translating gives CAISGGPNSGNTIYF.

This clonotype was observed a handful of times. The chain couples TRBV20-1 to TRBJ2-7; D is uncertain. CDR1 DFQATT and CDR2 SNEGSKA come from the germline V gene (reference sequence). CDR3 length: 10 residues. V was shortened by 6 bases and J by 3 bases, with 6 bases between the two germline ends. The CDR3 DNA reads as TGCAGTGCATACAACTACGAGCAGTACTTC. Amino acids: CSAYNYEQYF.

The CDR3 DNA reads TGTGCCAGCGGGGGAGATAACTATGGCTACACCTTC. This translates into CASGGDNYGYTF. The V gene is TRBV28, the J gene TRBJ1-2, with D possibly matching TRBD1 (5 bases). CDR1 is MDHEN, CDR2 SYDVKM, per germline. V dropped 8 bases and J dropped 1 base, with 8 bases sitting between them. CDR3 length: 12 residues.

This clonotype has more than one count but fewer than ten. The chain is built from TRBV18 and TRBJ1-4; D is unresolved. In germline, CDR1 is KGHSH, CDR2 LQKENI. The CDR3 loop spans 14 amino acids. Trimming left V 4 bases short and J 8 bases short, with 14 bases between. The CDR3 is CASSREGDGEKLFF. For the CDR3, the DNA is TGTGCCAGCTCACGGGAAGGAGATGGAGAAAAACTGTTTTTT. Based on the CDR3 plus reference TRBV18 and TRBJ1-4, the full variable domain is NAGVMQNPRHLVRRRGQEARLRCSPMKGHSHVYWYRQLPEEGLKFMVYLQKENIIDESGMPKERFSAEFPKEGPSILRIQQVVRGDSAAYFCASSREGDGEKLFFGSGTQLSVL.

This clonotype was seen a few times. The CDR3 DNA reads TGTGCCAGCAGTGACAGGGAGACGGGCAATCAGCCCCAGCATTTT. Translation: CASSDRETGNQPQHF. This chain links TRBV6-6 with TRBJ1-5; 7 nucleotides agree with TRBD1. Germline loops: CDR1 MNHNY, CDR2 SVGAGI (reference sequence). Germline trimming cut 5 bases from V and 2 bases from J; bases unmatched to any gene: 6. CDR3 length equals 15 residues.

CDR3 sequence reads: CATSRGDTSTDTQYF. The CDR3, as DNA: TGTGCCACCAGCAGAGGCGATACTAGCACAGATACGCAGTATTTT. The V gene is TRBV15, the J gene TRBJ2-3; D not resolved. CDR1 is LNHNV and CDR2 is YYDKDF in the germline V gene (reference sequence). This CDR3 spans 15 amino acids. V was cut by 1 base and J by 0 bases, with 8 bases left in between.